This entry describes one T cell receptor (beta chain). TCRdb processed the PCR reads anew with MiXCR; each CDR3 protein has one entry. The sample carries 15,000 to 20,000 distinct CDR3 sequences, 40% to 50% recorded once. This entry belongs to a study of tumor-infiltrating lymphocytes in oesophageal squamous cell carcinoma. The junction had 6 bases not matched to a gene; V was cut back by 5 bases and J by 2 bases. The germline V gene has CDR1 SGHTA and CDR2 FQGNSA. The CDR3 covers 16 residues. The sequencing sample was made of esophageal tumor tissue. This clonotype originated in a male donor with esophageal squamous cell carcinoma. The V gene is TRBV7-2, the J gene TRBJ2-3, with 11 bases that match TRBD2. The CDR3 nucleotides read TGTGCCAGCAGCCCGACTAGCGGGGCAAACACAGATACGCAGTATTTT. Translating it yields CASSPTSGANTDTQYF.